The source of this T cell receptor (beta chain) is a study of blood T cell repertoires in COVID-19. The germline V gene encodes CDR1 SGHRS and CDR2 YFSETQ. Trimming cost V 4 bases and J 4 bases; bases outside gene matches: 7. There are 15 residues in the CDR3. Per the original data handling: Quantification of nucleated cells was approximated via reference gene primer amplification. Measured with immunoSEQ multiplex PCR; TCRdb has only the in-frame clones, and not every one. V and J calls and clone size are given by that table; D and trimming were obtained from the DNA. The profile covers about 160,000 clones, with approximately 84% appearing a single time and around 5% taken by the ten largest.

Material: peripheral blood. The clonotype originates from a woman aged 45-59 years with COVID-19, enrolled during active disease. This rearrangement joins TRBV5-1 to TRBJ1-1, with 10 bases matching TRBD1. Written as DNA, the CDR3 is TGCGCCAGCAGCCTAGGACAGGGGGATTTCACTGAAGCTTTCTTT. Translated: CASSLGQGDFTEAFF.